What follows are 8 T cell receptor beta chains derived from one specimen sequenced in a study of T cells in Graves' hyperthyroidism and ophthalmopathy. Amplification yielded TCR beta CDR3 regions, with RNA transcripts as the source. The primer set for the first-round RT-PCR of the TCR CDR3 was HTBI. TCRdb processed the multiplex PCR reads anew with MiXCR; each CDR3 protein has one entry. The sample yields approximately 380,000 distinct CDR3 sequences, around 18% seen once. The specimen sequenced was blood. The receptors were sampled from a young man with Graves' ophthalmopathy.

This clonotype was observed many times. The chain uses TRBV7-9 and TRBJ1-4; 9 bases match TRBD1. Germline V lookup: CDR1 SEHNR, CDR2 FQNEAQ (reference sequence). CDR3 length: 14 residues. J gave up 7 bases and V 5 bases, and 5 bases lay outside the gene matches. This chain's CDR3 is CASSRDRGGEKLFF. The CDR3 DNA reads as TGTGCCAGCAGCCGTGACAGGGGGGGTGAAAAACTGTTTTTT.

This clonotype was seen many times. The gene calls are TRBV7-9 and TRBJ1-1; maybe TRBD1 (5 bases). This CDR3 region has 15 residues. Germline V lookup: CDR1 SEHNR, CDR2 FQNEAQ (reference sequence). Trimming took off 6 bases at V and 0 bases at J, with 14 bases between the two ends. The CDR3 sequence: CASRQPGRMNTEAFF. The CDR3 DNA is TGTGCCAGCAGACAACCGGGACGCATGAACACTGAAGCTTTCTTT. The full variable domain, with the rest looked up from reference TRBV7-9 and TRBJ1-1, is DTGVSQNPRHKITKRGQNVTFRCDPISEHNRLYWYRQTLGQGPEFLTYFQNEAQLEKSRLLSDRFSAERPKGSFSTLEIQRTEQGDSAMYLCASRQPGRMNTEAFFGQGTRLTVV.

A word on this clonotype: A single base separates this from a much larger clone, so it may be a read error. The chain couples TRBV24-1 to TRBJ2-7; perhaps D is TRBD1 or TRBD2 (5 bases each). Germline V gene lookup returns CDR1 KGHDR and CDR2 SFDVKD. The CDR3 totals 14 residues. The DNA of the CDR3 is TGTGCCATCAGTGACACCGGGACCCCCTACGAGCAGTACTTC. Its translation: CAISDTGTPYEQYF.

This clonotype turned up a few times. The chain combines TRBV12-3 or TRBV12-4 with TRBJ1-5, with D unresolved. Trimming took 5 bases from V and 9 from J, leaving 14 bases between them. This CDR3 has 13 amino acids. CDR3 amino acids: CASSLSDPGPQHF. In nucleotides, the CDR3 is TGTGCCAGCAGTCTTAGTGACCCCGGGCCCCAGCATTTT.

This clonotype was counted at least ten times. The chain uses TRBV11-2 and TRBJ2-3; tentatively, D is TRBD1 (6 bases). The CDR3 runs 16 residues. Germline assignment: CDR1 SGHAT and CDR2 FQNNGV. V was trimmed by 4 bases and J by 2 bases, leaving 16 bases between them. CDR3 nucleotides: TGTGCCAGCAGCTCACATACAGGGACAAACACAGATACGCAGTATTTT. As protein: CASSSHTGTNTDTQYF.

This clonotype was counted between two and nine times. Compared with germline, one end of the junction differs, possibly owing to a read error. This chain connects TRBV5-8 to TRBJ2-7; D perhaps matches TRBD1 (5 bases). The germline V gene has CDR1 SGHTS and CDR2 YDEGEE. The CDR3 sequence is 15 residues long. The CDR3 loop is CASTLSPQGSGEQYF. The CDR3 nucleotides are TGTGCCAGCACCTTGAGTCCCCAGGGCAGTGGCGAGCAGTACTTC.

This clonotype was seen ten or more times. The rearrangement uses TRBV20-1 and TRBJ2-5, with TRBD1 matching over 7 bases. Germline V gene lookup returns CDR1 DFQATT and CDR2 SNEGSKA (reference sequence). CDR3 length equals 15 residues. Trimming at V came to 0 bases and at J to 5 bases, leaving 9 bases not matched to a gene. The CDR3 DNA sequence: TGCAGTGCTAGAGATTTTAGCCAGGGGGTCGAGACCCAGTACTTC. Translated: CSARDFSQGVETQYF.

This clonotype was recorded at least ten times. V usage is TRBV18 and J usage is TRBJ1-1; weak D call: TRBD1 (6 bases). The V gene lost 3 bases and the J gene lost 1 base, with 12 bases spanning the gap. From germline, CDR1 is KGHSH and CDR2 LQKENI. The CDR3 runs 15 residues. Here the CDR3 DNA reads TGTGCCAGCTCACCTACCAGGGGCTCGAACACTGAAGCTTTCTTT. Protein product: CASSPTRGSNTEAFF.